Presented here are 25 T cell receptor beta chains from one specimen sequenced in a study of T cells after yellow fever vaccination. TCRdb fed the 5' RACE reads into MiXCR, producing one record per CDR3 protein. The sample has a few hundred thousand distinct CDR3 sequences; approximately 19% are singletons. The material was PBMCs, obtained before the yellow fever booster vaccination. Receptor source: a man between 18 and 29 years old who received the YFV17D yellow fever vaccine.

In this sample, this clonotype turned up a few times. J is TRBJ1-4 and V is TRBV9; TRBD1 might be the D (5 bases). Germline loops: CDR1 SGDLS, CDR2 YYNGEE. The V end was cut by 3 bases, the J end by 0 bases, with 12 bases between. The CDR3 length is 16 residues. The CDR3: CASSATGGATNEKLFF. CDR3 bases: TGTGCCAGCAGCGCTACAGGCGGTGCAACTAATGAAAAACTGTTTTTT.

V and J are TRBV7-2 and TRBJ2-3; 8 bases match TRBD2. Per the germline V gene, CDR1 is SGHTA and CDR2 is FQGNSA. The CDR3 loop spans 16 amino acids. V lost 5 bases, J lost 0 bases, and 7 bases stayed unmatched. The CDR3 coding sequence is TGTGCCAGCAGCCGCGGCAGCGGGGGTAGCACAGATACGCAGTATTTT. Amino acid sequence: CASSRGSGGSTDTQYF.

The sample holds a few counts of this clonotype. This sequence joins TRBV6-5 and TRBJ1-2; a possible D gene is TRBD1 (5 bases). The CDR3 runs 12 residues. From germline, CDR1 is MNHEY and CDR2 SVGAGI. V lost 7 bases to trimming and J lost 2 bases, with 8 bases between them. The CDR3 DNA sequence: TGTGCCAGCATGTCAGGGAACTATGGCTACACCTTC. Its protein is CASMSGNYGYTF.

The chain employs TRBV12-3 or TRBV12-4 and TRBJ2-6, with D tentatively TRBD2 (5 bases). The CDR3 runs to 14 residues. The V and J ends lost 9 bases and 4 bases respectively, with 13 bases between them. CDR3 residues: CASTRTTGANVLTF. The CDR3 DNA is TGTGCCAGTACTAGAACGACGGGGGCCAACGTCCTGACTTTC.

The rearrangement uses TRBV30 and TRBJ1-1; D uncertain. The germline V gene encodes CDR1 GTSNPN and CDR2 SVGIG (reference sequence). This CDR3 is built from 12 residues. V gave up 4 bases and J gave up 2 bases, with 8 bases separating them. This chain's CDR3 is CAWNEYNTEAFF. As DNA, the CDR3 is TGTGCCTGGAATGAGTACAACACTGAAGCTTTCTTT. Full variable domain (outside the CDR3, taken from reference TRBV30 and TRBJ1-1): SQTIHQWPATLVQPVGSPLSLECTVEGTSNPNLYWYRQAAGRGLQLLFYSVGIGQISSEVPQNLSASRPQDRQFILSSKKLLLSDSGFYLCAWNEYNTEAFFGQGTRLTVV.

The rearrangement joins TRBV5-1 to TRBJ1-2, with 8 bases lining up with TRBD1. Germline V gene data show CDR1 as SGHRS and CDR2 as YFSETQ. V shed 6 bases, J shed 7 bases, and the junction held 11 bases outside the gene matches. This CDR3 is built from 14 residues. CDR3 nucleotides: TGCGCCAGCACCTCGGGACAGGAAACGTCTGGCTACACCTTC. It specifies CASTSGQETSGYTF.

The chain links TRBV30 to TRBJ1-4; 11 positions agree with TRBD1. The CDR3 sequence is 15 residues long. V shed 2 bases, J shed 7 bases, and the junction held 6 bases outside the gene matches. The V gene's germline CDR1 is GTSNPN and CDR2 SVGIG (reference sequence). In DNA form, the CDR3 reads TGTGCCTGGAGTCAAGGAGGGACAGGGGGTGAAAAACTGTTTTTT. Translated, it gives CAWSQGGTGGEKLFF. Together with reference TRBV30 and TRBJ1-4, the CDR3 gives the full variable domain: SQTIHQWPATLVQPVGSPLSLECTVEGTSNPNLYWYRQAAGRGLQLLFYSVGIGQISSEVPQNLSASRPQDRQFILSSKKLLLSDSGFYLCAWSQGGTGGEKLFFGSGTQLSVL.

In nucleotides, the CDR3 is TGTGCCAGCAGTTTGGATAGCGGGGGACCCGTCACAGATACGCAGTATTTT. Protein: CASSLDSGGPVTDTQYF. The chain recombines TRBV12-3 or TRBV12-4 with TRBJ2-3, with 9 bases identical to TRBD2. Losses at the gene ends were 3 bases for V and 2 bases for J; bases not matched to a gene: 9. The CDR3 has 17 amino acids.

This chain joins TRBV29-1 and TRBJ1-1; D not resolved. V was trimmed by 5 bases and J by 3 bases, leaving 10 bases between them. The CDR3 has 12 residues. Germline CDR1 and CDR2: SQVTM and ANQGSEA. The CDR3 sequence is CSVKPGYTEAFF. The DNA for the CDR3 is TGCAGCGTTAAACCTGGGTACACTGAAGCTTTCTTT.

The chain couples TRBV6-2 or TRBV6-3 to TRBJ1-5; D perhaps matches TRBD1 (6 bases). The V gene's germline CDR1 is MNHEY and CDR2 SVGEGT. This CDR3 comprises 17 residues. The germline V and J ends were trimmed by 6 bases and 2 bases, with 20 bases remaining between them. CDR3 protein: CASRKLGGASGNQPQHF. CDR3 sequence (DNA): TGTGCCAGCAGAAAATTGGGGGGGGCTTCTGGCAATCAGCCCCAGCATTTT.

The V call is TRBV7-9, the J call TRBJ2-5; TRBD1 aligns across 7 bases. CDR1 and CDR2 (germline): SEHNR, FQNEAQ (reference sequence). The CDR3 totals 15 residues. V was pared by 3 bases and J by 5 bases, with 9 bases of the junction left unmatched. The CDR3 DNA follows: TGTGCCAGCAGCTTCGTGACAGGGAATGCGGAGACCCAGTACTTC. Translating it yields CASSFVTGNAETQYF.

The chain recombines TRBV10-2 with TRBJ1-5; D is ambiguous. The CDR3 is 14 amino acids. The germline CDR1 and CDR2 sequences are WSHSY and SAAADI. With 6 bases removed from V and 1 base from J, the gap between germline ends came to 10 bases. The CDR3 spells CASSAIGSNQPQHF. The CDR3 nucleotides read TGCGCCAGCAGCGCAATAGGGAGCAATCAGCCCCAGCATTTT.

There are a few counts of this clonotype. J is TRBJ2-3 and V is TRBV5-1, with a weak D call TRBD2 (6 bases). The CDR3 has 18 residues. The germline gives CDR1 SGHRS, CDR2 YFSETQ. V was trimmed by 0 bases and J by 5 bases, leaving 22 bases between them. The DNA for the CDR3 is TGCGCCAGCAGCTTGGTAGGCAGGCAGACTAGGGGAGGAGATACGCAGTATTTT. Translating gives CASSLVGRQTRGGDTQYF.

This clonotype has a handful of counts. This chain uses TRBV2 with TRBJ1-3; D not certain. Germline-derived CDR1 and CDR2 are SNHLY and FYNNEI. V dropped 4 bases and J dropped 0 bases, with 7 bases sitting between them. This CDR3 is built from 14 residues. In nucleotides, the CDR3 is TGTGCCAGCAGTGTTCCGAGCTCTGGAAACACCATATATTTT. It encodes CASSVPSSGNTIYF.

The CDR3 bases are TGTGCCAGCAGCCCCCCCGCGGGTCGCATTCAGTACTTC. Translating gives CASSPPAGRIQYF. The V and J genes are TRBV7-2 and TRBJ2-4; a weak D match, TRBD2 (5 bases). The CDR3 length is 13 residues. Germline-derived CDR1 and CDR2 are SGHTA and FQGNSA. The germline V and J ends were trimmed by 5 bases and 9 bases, with 14 bases remaining between them.

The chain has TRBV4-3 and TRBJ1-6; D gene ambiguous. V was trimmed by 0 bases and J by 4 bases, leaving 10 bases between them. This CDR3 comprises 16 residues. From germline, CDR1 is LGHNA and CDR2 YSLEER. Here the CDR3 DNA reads TGCGCCAGCAGCCAAGACAGGATGGGATATAATTCACCCCTCCACTTT. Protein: CASSQDRMGYNSPLHF.

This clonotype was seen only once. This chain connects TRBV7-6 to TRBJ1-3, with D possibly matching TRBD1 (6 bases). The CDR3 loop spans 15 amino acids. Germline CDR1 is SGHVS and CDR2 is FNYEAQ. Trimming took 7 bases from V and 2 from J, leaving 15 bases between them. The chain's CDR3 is CASTGQPDTGNTIYF. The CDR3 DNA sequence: TGTGCCAGCACCGGACAGCCGGATACTGGAAACACCATATATTTT. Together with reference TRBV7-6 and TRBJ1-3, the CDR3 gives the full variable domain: GAGVSQSPRYKVTKRGQDVALRCDPISGHVSLYWYRQALGQGPEFLTYFNYEAQQDKSGLPNDRFSAERPEGSISTLTIQRTEQRDSAMYRCASTGQPDTGNTIYFGEGSWLTVV.

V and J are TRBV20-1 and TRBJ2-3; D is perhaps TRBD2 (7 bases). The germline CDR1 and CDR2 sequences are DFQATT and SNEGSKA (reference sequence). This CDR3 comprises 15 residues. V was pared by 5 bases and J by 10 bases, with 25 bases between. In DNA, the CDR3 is TGCAGTGCTGTAGGAGGGGGGGCCCTCGGTGGGGCGCAGTATTTT. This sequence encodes CSAVGGGALGGAQYF.

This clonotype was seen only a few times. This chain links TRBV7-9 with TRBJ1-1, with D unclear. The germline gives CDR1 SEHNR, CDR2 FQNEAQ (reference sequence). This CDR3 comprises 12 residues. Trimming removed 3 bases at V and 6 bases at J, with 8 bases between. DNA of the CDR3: TGTGCCAGCAGCTTGGGGTTTTCTGAAGCTTTCTTT. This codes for CASSLGFSEAFF.

The CDR3, as DNA: TGTGCCACCAGTATGACAGGGAACTATGGCTACACCTTC. Protein sequence: CATSMTGNYGYTF. The chain couples TRBV15 to TRBJ1-2; 7 nucleotides agree with TRBD1. Germline V gene lookup returns CDR1 LNHNV and CDR2 YYDKDF (reference sequence). With 6 bases clipped from V and 2 bases from J, the junction kept 3 bases outside the gene matches. CDR3 length: 13 residues.

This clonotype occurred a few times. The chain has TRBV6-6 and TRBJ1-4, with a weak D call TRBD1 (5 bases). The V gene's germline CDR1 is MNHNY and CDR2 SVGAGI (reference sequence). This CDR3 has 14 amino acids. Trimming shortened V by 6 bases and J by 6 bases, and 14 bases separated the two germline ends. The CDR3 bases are TGTGCCAGCAGCTCGGGGGGTATCGATGAAAAACTGTTTTTT. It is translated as CASSSGGIDEKLFF.

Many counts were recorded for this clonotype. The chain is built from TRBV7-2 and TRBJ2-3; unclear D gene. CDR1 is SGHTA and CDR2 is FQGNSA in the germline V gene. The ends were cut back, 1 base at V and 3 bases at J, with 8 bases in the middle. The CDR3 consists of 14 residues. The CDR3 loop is CASSLVVGTDTQYF. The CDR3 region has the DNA TGTGCCAGCAGCTTAGTGGTGGGGACAGATACGCAGTATTTT.

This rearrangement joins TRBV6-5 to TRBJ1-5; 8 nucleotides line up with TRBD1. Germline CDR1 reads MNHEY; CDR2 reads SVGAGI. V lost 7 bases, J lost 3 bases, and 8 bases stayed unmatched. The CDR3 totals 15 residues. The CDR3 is CASKVTGGLNQPQHF. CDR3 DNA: TGTGCCAGCAAAGTTACAGGGGGACTCAATCAGCCCCAGCATTTT.

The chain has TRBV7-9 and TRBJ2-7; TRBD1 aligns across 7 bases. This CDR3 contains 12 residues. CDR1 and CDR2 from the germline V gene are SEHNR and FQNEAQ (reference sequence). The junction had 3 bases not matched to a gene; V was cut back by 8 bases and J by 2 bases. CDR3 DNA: TGTGCCAGCGCACAGGGGACCTACGAGCAGTACTTC. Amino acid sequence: CASAQGTYEQYF. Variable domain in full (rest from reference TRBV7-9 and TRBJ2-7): DTGVSQNPRHKITKRGQNVTFRCDPISEHNRLYWYRQTLGQGPEFLTYFQNEAQLEKSRLLSDRFSAERPKGSFSTLEIQRTEQGDSAMYLCASAQGTYEQYFGPGTRLTVT.

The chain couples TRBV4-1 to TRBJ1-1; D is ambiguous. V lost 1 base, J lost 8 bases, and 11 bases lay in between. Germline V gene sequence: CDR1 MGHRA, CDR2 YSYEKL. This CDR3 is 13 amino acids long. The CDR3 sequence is CASSQGTREEAFF. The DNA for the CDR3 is TGCGCCAGCAGCCAAGGGACCCGGGAAGAAGCTTTCTTT.